This TCR beta chain comes out of a study of T cell repertoires in cytomegalovirus infection. V was shortened by 4 bases and J by 10 bases, with 9 bases between the two germline ends. Germline-derived CDR1 and CDR2 are MNHEY and SVGEGT. The CDR3 length is 11 residues. Ten or more counts support this clonotype. Its antigen is still unknown. The study's findings and limits: Across the ex vivo response, the dominant clonotypes were HLA-C-restricted CMV-specific TCR beta clonotypes.

TCRdb fed the reads into MiXCR, producing one record per CDR3 protein. The sample contains roughly 230,000 distinct CDR3 sequences, approximately 6.7% of which appear only once. The source is a human donor in good health (CMV status not recorded). Some clones in this sample may be carry-over from other donors' samples. The rearrangement links TRBV6-2 or TRBV6-3 to TRBJ2-3; D may be TRBD2 (6 bases). Sequencing was done on a sample of PBMCs. The CDR3 reads CASSSGVAQYF. The DNA for the CDR3 is TGTGCCAGCAGTTCGGGAGTCGCGCAGTATTTT.